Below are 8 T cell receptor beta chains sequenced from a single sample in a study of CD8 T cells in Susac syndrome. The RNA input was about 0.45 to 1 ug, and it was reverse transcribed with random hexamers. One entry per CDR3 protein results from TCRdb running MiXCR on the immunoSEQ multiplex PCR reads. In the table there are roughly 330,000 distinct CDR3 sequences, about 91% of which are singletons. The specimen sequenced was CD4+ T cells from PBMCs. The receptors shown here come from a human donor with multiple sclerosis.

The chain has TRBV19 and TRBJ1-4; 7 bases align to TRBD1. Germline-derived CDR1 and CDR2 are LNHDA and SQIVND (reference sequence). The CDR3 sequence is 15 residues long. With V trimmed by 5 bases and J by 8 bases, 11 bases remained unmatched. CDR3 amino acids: CASSATGNRGEKLFF. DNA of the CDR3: TGTGCCAGTAGTGCGACAGGGAATCGGGGGGAAAAACTGTTTTTT.

The CDR3: CASSFVSGLDYNEQFF. The DNA for the CDR3 is TGTGCCAGCAGTTTCGTTTCGGGACTGGACTACAATGAGCAGTTCTTC. The chain employs TRBV12-3 or TRBV12-4 and TRBJ2-1, with D possibly matching TRBD2 (6 bases). The CDR3 totals 16 residues. Trimming cost V 3 bases and J 3 bases, with 15 bases left between them.

CDR3 DNA sequence: TGCGCCAGCAGCTTGGAAGGCTTTGGAAACACCATATATTTT. Translated, it gives CASSLEGFGNTIYF. The chain is built from TRBV5-1 and TRBJ1-3; D remains ambiguous. The germline gives CDR1 SGHRS, CDR2 YFSETQ. The V and J ends lost 0 bases and 3 bases respectively, with 7 bases between them. CDR3 length equals 14 residues.

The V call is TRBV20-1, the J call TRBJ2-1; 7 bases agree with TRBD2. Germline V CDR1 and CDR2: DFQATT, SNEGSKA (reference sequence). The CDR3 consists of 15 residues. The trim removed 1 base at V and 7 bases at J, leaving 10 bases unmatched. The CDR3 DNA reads TGCAGTGCTAGAGGTGGCGGGAGAAGGGGTAATGAGCAGTTCTTC. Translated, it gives CSARGGGRRGNEQFF.

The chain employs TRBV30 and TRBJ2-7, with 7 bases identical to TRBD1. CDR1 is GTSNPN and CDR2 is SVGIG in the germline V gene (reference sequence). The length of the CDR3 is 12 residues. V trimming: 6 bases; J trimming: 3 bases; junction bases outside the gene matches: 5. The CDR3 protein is CACDREFYEQYF. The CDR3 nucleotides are TGTGCCTGTGACAGGGAATTCTACGAGCAGTACTTC.

The chain's CDR3 is CSVEEATGEYAEAFF. Written as DNA, the CDR3 is TGCAGCGTTGAGGAGGCTACAGGGGAATACGCTGAAGCTTTCTTT. V usage is TRBV29-1 and J usage is TRBJ1-1, with 7 bases lining up with TRBD1. Germline-derived CDR1 and CDR2 are SQVTM and ANQGSEA. V was clipped by 3 bases and J by 6 bases; unmatched bases: 13. This CDR3 has 15 residues.

The CDR3 is CASRDSFTDTQYF. In DNA form, the CDR3 reads TGTGCCAGCAGGGACAGCTTCACAGATACGCAGTATTTT. This chain joins TRBV7-9 and TRBJ2-3; D perhaps matches TRBD1 (6 bases). CDR3 length: 13 amino acids. Germline V gene data show CDR1 as SEHNR and CDR2 as FQNEAQ (reference sequence). V shed 6 bases and J shed 2 bases, with 9 bases lying between them.

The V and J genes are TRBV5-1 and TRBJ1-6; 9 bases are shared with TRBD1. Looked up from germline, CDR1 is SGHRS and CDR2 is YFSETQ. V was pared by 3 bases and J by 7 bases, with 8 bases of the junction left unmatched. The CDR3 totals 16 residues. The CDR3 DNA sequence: TGCGCCAGCAGCTCGACATCCGGGACAGGGAATTCACCCCTCCACTTT. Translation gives CASSSTSGTGNSPLHF.